This T cell receptor beta chain comes out of a study of blood T cells in healthy people across ages. The CDR3 extends over 14 amino acids. Looked up from germline, CDR1 is SGHNT and CDR2 is YYREEE (reference sequence). Notes on this clonotype: A single base separates this from a much larger clone, so it may be a read error.

Primed by a sample-barcoded 5' primer and a J-beta primer mix, a second PCR proceeded for roughly 6 to 12 cycles. A template-switch adaptor containing 12 random nucleotides labeled each cDNA molecule. TCRdb redid the calling of the 5' RACE reads with MiXCR, one entry per CDR3 protein. The sample holds approximately 830,000 distinct CDR3 sequences; 60% to 80% are singletons and the top ten take about 27%. The sample providers were healthy Caucasian people from Russia, aged about 6 to 90. Isolating PBMCs gave at least 6 million of these cells per sample. The total RNA that was extracted per sample amounted to at least 5 micrograms.

This clonotype was obtained from a young man in good health. The sequencing sample was made of blood. V and J are TRBV5-4 and TRBJ2-5, with 7 bases aligning to TRBD1. The DNA matches TRBJ2-7 better at its end, which makes the J call doubtful. CDR3 sequence: CASSLPDRVDEQYF. CDR3 coding DNA: TGTGCCAGCAGCTTGCCTGACAGGGTGGACGAGCAGTACTTC.